A single sample is the source of the 30 T cell receptor beta chains below, sequenced in a study of T cells in tuberculosis. Using immunoSEQ multiplex PCR, the repertoire was profiled, and TCRdb retains in-frame clones only, with some absent. This table has about 30,000 clones, 85% to 90% appearing once. The sample taken for sequencing was PBMCs. Every receptor here comes from a donor aged 10-29 years with latent tuberculosis or without tuberculosis infection.

V usage is TRBV10-1 and J usage is TRBJ2-6, with a possible D match to TRBD2 (6 bases). The CDR3 is 14 amino acids. CDR1 is WNHNN and CDR2 is SYGVQD in the germline V gene (reference sequence). The V gene lost 10 bases and the J gene lost 0 bases, with 10 bases spanning the gap. The CDR3, as DNA: TGCGCCACCCAGGGACTCTCTGGGGCCAACGTCCTGACTTTC. Amino acids: CATQGLSGANVLTF.

V is TRBV6-1 and J is TRBJ1-1; 7 bases map to TRBD1. J was trimmed by 6 bases and V by 6 bases; bases with no gene match: 10. The germline V gene encodes CDR1 MNHNS and CDR2 SASEGT. The CDR3 consists of 14 residues. The CDR3 nucleotides read TGTGCCAGCAGGAAAGAGGGGGCCTTTCCTGAAGCTTTCTTT. Its translation is CASRKEGAFPEAFF.

The gene calls are TRBV9 and TRBJ2-2, with D maybe TRBD1 (6 bases). The CDR3 is 15 residues long. Germline V CDR1 and CDR2: SGDLS, YYNGEE. Trimming took 3 bases from V and 0 from J, leaving 9 bases between them. For the CDR3, the DNA is TGTGCCAGCAGCGCCAGGGGCCCGAACACCGGGGAGCTGTTTTTT. Its translation: CASSARGPNTGELFF. Using reference TRBV9 and TRBJ2-2 for the parts outside the CDR3, the full variable domain is DSGVTQTPKHLITATGQRVTLRCSPRSGDLSVYWYQQSLDQGLQFLIQYYNGEERAKGNILERFSAQQFPDLHSELNLSSLELGDSALYFCASSARGPNTGELFFGEGSRLTVL.

The V and J genes are TRBV28 and TRBJ2-1, with TRBD1 matching over 10 bases. This CDR3 is 16 amino acids long. CDR1 and CDR2 from the germline V gene are MDHEN and SYDVKM. Trimming removed 6 bases from V and 8 bases from J; junction bases left unmatched: 13. CDR3 region: CASRRTIGTGVHEQFF. The CDR3, as DNA: TGTGCCAGCAGACGAACTATCGGGACAGGGGTCCATGAGCAGTTCTTC.

The chain has TRBV14 and TRBJ2-1; 9 bases fit TRBD1. The length of the CDR3 is 16 residues. Germline V gene sequence: CDR1 SGHDN, CDR2 FVKESK. V shed 4 bases and J 7 bases; nucleotides not matched to a gene: 11. CDR3 residues: CASSPWTGEVGNEQFF. CDR3 in DNA: TGTGCCAGCAGCCCGTGGACAGGGGAGGTTGGGAATGAGCAGTTCTTC.

V gene TRBV28 combines with J gene TRBJ1-4; no clear D. The V gene's germline CDR1 is MDHEN and CDR2 SYDVKM. V was clipped by 7 bases and J by 7 bases, with 7 bases between them. The CDR3 contains 11 residues. The CDR3 here is CASMSGEKLFF. The CDR3 region has the DNA TGTGCCAGCATGTCCGGTGAAAAACTGTTTTTT.

J is TRBJ1-3 and V is TRBV5-6; D gene unclear. The CDR3 runs to 15 residues. V was shortened by 4 bases and J by 0 bases, with 11 bases between the two germline ends. Germline values: CDR1 SGHDT, CDR2 YYEEEE. The CDR3 here is CASSQTDNSGNTIYF. In nucleotides, the CDR3 is TGTGCCAGCAGCCAAACCGACAACTCTGGAAACACCATATATTTT.

The V call is TRBV12-5, the J call TRBJ2-7; tentative D call: TRBD1 (6 bases). The germline V and J ends were trimmed by 8 bases and 5 bases, with 16 bases remaining between them. From germline, CDR1 is LGHNT and CDR2 FRNRAP. CDR3 length: 13 residues. The CDR3 DNA is TGTGCTAGTAAGGGGGAAGACTGGGACGAGCAGTACTTC. As protein: CASKGEDWDEQYF.

This chain uses TRBV29-1 with TRBJ2-3; possible D gene TRBD2, 7 bases. The CDR3 loop spans 11 amino acids. The germline gives CDR1 SQVTM, CDR2 ANQGSEA. The CDR3 spells CGGGVTDTQYF. The CDR3 DNA reads TGCGGAGGGGGGGTCACAGATACGCAGTATTTT.

The J gene is TRBJ1-6, the V gene TRBV7-9, with D uncertain. V was shortened by 5 bases and J by 8 bases, with 16 bases between the two germline ends. The CDR3 runs to 15 residues. Germline values: CDR1 SEHNR, CDR2 FQNEAQ (reference sequence). The CDR3 region is CASSALWGGHSPLHF. The CDR3 coding sequence is TGTGCCAGCAGCGCCCTCTGGGGAGGACATTCACCCCTCCACTTT.

The chain uses TRBV9 and TRBJ2-1; 10 positions match TRBD2. CDR3 length: 17 residues. Germline V gene data show CDR1 as SGDLS and CDR2 as YYNGEE. V lost 0 bases to trimming and J lost 2 bases; unmatched junction nucleotides: 5. CDR3 sequence: CASSVEVTSGAYNEQFF. The CDR3 coding sequence is TGTGCCAGCAGCGTAGAGGTAACTAGCGGGGCCTACAATGAGCAGTTCTTC.

The chain recombines TRBV6-1 with TRBJ1-4; maybe TRBD1 (6 bases). Germline assignment: CDR1 MNHNS and CDR2 SASEGT. Trimming left V 5 bases short and J 6 bases short, with 16 bases between. This CDR3 has 15 amino acids. This chain's CDR3 is CASSPRTAQDEKLFF. In nucleotides, the CDR3 is TGTGCCAGCAGTCCCCGGACAGCGCAGGATGAAAAACTGTTTTTT.

This chain uses TRBV5-1 with TRBJ1-1; D possibly corresponds to TRBD1 (6 bases). The V gene's germline CDR1 is SGHRS and CDR2 YFSETQ. This CDR3 is built from 15 residues. Trimming took off 4 bases at V and 5 bases at J, with 18 bases between the two ends. This chain's CDR3 is CASSDGGTTSTEAFF. In DNA, the CDR3 is TGCGCCAGCAGCGATGGTGGGACAACCTCTACTGAAGCTTTCTTT.

This clone occurred once. The rearrangement uses TRBV2 and TRBJ2-3; tentative D call: TRBD1 (5 bases). V dropped 6 bases and J dropped 5 bases, with 9 bases sitting between them. Germline CDR1 is SNHLY and CDR2 is FYNNEI. This CDR3 has 12 amino acids. The CDR3 nucleotides are TGTGCCAGCAGGTTAGGGGTAGATACGCAGTATTTT. Translating it yields CASRLGVDTQYF.

The chain employs TRBV7-9 and TRBJ2-2; D is perhaps TRBD2 (5 bases). The CDR3 runs to 14 residues. Germline values: CDR1 SEHNR, CDR2 FQNEAQ (reference sequence). V lost 2 bases, J lost 6 bases, and 10 bases lay in between. CDR3 coding DNA: TGTGCCAGCAGCTTAAGAGCGGTGGCCGGGGAGCTGTTTTTT. Its translation is CASSLRAVAGELFF. The entire variable domain, with the rest obtained from reference TRBV7-9 and TRBJ2-2, is as follows: DTGVSQNPRHKITKRGQNVTFRCDPISEHNRLYWYRQTLGQGPEFLTYFQNEAQLEKSRLLSDRFSAERPKGSFSTLEIQRTEQGDSAMYLCASSLRAVAGELFFGEGSRLTVL.

The V call is TRBV6-6, the J call TRBJ1-1; tentatively, D is TRBD1 (6 bases). CDR1 is MNHNY and CDR2 is SVGAGI in the germline V gene (reference sequence). V was pared by 4 bases and J by 8 bases, with 17 bases between. The CDR3 has 14 residues. CDR3 nucleotides: TGTGCCAGCAGTTCCAAAGCCCAGGGGTCGGAAGCTTTCTTT. It is translated as CASSSKAQGSEAFF.

The chain carries TRBV18 and TRBJ2-1; 7 bases map to TRBD2. The CDR3 is 17 residues long. V was pared by 0 bases and J by 1 base, with 6 bases of the junction left unmatched. CDR1 KGHSH and CDR2 LQKENI come from the germline V gene. The CDR3 DNA is TGTGCCAGCTCACCACCGCTGGCTAGCGGATCCTACAATGAGCAGTTCTTC. Translation gives CASSPPLASGSYNEQFF.

This chain's CDR3 is CASSIDRGISGNTIYF. Written as DNA, the CDR3 is TGTGCCAGTAGTATCGACAGGGGAATCTCTGGAAACACCATATATTTT. The rearrangement uses TRBV19 and TRBJ1-3; TRBD1 matches at 8 bases. The V gene end was trimmed by 3 bases and the J gene end by 0 bases; junction bases not matched to a gene: 4. The germline CDR1 and CDR2 sequences are LNHDA and SQIVND (reference sequence). The CDR3 consists of 16 residues.

The chain couples TRBV10-2 to TRBJ2-2; no reliable D call. Germline CDR1 WSHSY, CDR2 SAAADI. Trimming left V 4 bases short and J 6 bases short, with 6 bases between. The CDR3 is 12 residues long. The CDR3 protein is CASSVSPGELFF. CDR3 bases: TGCGCCAGCAGTGTTAGCCCCGGGGAGCTGTTTTTT.

The gene calls are TRBV19 and TRBJ2-1, with 9 bases identical to TRBD2. Germline CDR1 and CDR2: LNHDA and SQIVND (reference sequence). This CDR3 is 16 amino acids long. Trimming at V came to 2 bases and at J to 4 bases, leaving 6 bases not matched to a gene. CDR3 residues: CASSILAGGNYNEQFF. CDR3 DNA: TGTGCCAGTAGTATATTGGCGGGGGGGAATTACAATGAGCAGTTCTTC.

This chain links TRBV18 with TRBJ2-7, with 8 bases fitting TRBD1. The V and J ends lost 6 bases and 2 bases, in that order; junction bases with no gene match: 3. Germline CDR1 is KGHSH and CDR2 is LQKENI. This CDR3 region has 13 residues. CDR3 bases: TGTGCCAGCTCGGTACAGGGGGCCTACGAGCAGTACTTC. It translates to CASSVQGAYEQYF.

The chain is built from TRBV15 and TRBJ1-4; no firm D call. V lost 5 bases and J 8 bases, leaving 15 bases between the germline ends. The CDR3 sequence is 14 residues long. Per the germline V gene, CDR1 is LNHNV and CDR2 is YYDKDF (reference sequence). This CDR3 is CATSPWRFGEKLFF. In nucleotides, the CDR3 is TGTGCCACCAGCCCATGGCGGTTTGGCGAAAAACTGTTTTTT.

V is TRBV6-1 and J is TRBJ1-2; D might be TRBD1 (6 bases). This CDR3 has 17 amino acids. Germline loops: CDR1 MNHNS, CDR2 SASEGT. V gave up 2 bases and J gave up 4 bases, with 20 bases separating them. The CDR3 protein is CASSEYHRVALGYGYTF. DNA for the CDR3: TGTGCCAGCAGTGAATACCACAGGGTAGCCCTTGGCTATGGCTACACCTTC.

The chain combines TRBV6-1 with TRBJ1-2; weak D call: TRBD1 (5 bases). The CDR3 has 15 amino acids. Germline V gives CDR1 MNHNS, CDR2 SASEGT. V lost 3 bases and J lost 3, with 14 bases in between. This chain's CDR3 is CASSEGWGTDYGYTF. CDR3 nucleotide sequence: TGTGCCAGCAGTGAGGGATGGGGCACGGACTATGGCTACACCTTC.

V and J are TRBV4-1 and TRBJ2-2; D might be TRBD2 (5 bases). Per the germline V gene, CDR1 is MGHRA and CDR2 is YSYEKL. The V end was cut by 8 bases, the J end by 1 base, with 20 bases between. The CDR3 contains 17 residues. CDR3 loop: CASRSASGQKNTGELFF. DNA of the CDR3: TGCGCCAGCCGCTCGGCCAGCGGCCAAAAGAACACCGGGGAGCTGTTTTTT.

The chain links TRBV5-1 to TRBJ2-7; D is possibly TRBD1 (5 bases). Germline CDR1 and CDR2: SGHRS and YFSETQ. Trimming pared 3 bases from V and 3 bases from J, leaving 19 bases between. The CDR3 has 16 amino acids. CDR3 DNA sequence: TGCGCCAGCAGCTCCCGACCAGGCCCCACAGGCTACGAGCAGTACTTC. It specifies CASSSRPGPTGYEQYF.

This chain joins TRBV10-3 and TRBJ1-6; 7 bases match TRBD1. This CDR3 is 15 amino acids long. CDR1 is ENHRY and CDR2 is SYGVKD in the germline V gene. Germline trimming cut 3 bases from V and 10 bases from J; bases unmatched to any gene: 9. CDR3 DNA: TGTGCCATCAGTGAATATGCCCAACAGGGGTCACCCCTCCACTTT. Translated: CAISEYAQQGSPLHF.

The gene calls are TRBV25-1 and TRBJ1-2, with a tentative D call TRBD1 (5 bases). The V gene lost 3 bases and the J gene lost 8 bases, with 13 bases spanning the gap. Germline values: CDR1 MGHDK, CDR2 SYGVNS. The CDR3 totals 13 residues. CDR3 DNA sequence: TGTGCCAGCAGTGAGCCAGGGTGTCGCGGCTACACCTTC. Encoded protein: CASSEPGCRGYTF.

This chain connects TRBV19 to TRBJ2-1; 11 bases line up with TRBD2. Germline V gives CDR1 LNHDA, CDR2 SQIVND (reference sequence). The junction had 7 bases not matched to a gene; V was cut back by 2 bases and J by 7 bases. The CDR3 sequence is 16 residues long. CDR3 sequence: CASSIRVLAGGNEQFF. In DNA, the CDR3 is TGTGCCAGTAGTATAAGGGTCCTAGCGGGGGGTAATGAGCAGTTCTTC.

The V call is TRBV19, the J call TRBJ2-7; 8 bases are shared with TRBD1. This CDR3 is 13 amino acids long. V shed 5 bases, J shed 2 bases, and the junction held 2 bases outside the gene matches. Germline lookup yields CDR1 LNHDA and CDR2 SQIVND (reference sequence). The DNA of the CDR3 is TGTGCCAGTAGTCAGGGGGCCCCCTACGAGCAGTACTTC. Translation: CASSQGAPYEQYF. Looking up the rest from reference TRBV19 and TRBJ2-7 gives the full variable domain: DGGITQSPKYLFRKEGQNVTLSCEQNLNHDAMYWYRQDPGQGLRLIYYSQIVNDFQKGDIAEGYSVSREKKESFPLTVTSAQKNPTAFYLCASSQGAPYEQYFGPGTRLTVT.